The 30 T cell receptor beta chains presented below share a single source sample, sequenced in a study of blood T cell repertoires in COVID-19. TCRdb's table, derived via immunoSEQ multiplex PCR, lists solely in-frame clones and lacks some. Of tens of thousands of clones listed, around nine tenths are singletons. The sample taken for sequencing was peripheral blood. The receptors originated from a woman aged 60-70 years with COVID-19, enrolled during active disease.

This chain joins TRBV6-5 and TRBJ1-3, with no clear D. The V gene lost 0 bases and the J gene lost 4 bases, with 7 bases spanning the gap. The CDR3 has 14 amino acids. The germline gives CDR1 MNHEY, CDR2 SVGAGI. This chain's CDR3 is CASSYSFGGNTIYF. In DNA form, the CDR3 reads TGTGCCAGCAGTTACTCGTTCGGGGGAAACACCATATATTTT.

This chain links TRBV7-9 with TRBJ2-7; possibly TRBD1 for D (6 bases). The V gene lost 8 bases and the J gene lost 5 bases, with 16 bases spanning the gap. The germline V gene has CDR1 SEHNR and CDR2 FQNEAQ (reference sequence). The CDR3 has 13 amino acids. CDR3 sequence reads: CASPTPGDNEQYF. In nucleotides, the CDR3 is TGTGCCAGCCCCACCCCAGGGGACAACGAGCAGTACTTC.

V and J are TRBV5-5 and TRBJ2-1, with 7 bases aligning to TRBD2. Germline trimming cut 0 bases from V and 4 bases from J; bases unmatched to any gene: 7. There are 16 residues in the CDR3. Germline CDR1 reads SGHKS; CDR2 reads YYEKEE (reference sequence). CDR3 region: CASSLAGAGAYNEQFF. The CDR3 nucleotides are TGTGCCAGCAGCTTGGCCGGGGCGGGAGCTTACAATGAGCAGTTCTTC.

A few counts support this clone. CDR3 sequence reads: CSVEPSGVHNEQFF. CDR3 in DNA: TGCAGCGTTGAACCTAGCGGGGTCCACAATGAGCAGTTCTTC. The chain combines TRBV29-1 with TRBJ2-1; 9 bases agree with TRBD2. Germline V lookup: CDR1 SQVTM, CDR2 ANQGSEA. This CDR3 region has 14 residues. V lost 2 bases, J lost 5 bases, and 4 bases stayed unmatched.

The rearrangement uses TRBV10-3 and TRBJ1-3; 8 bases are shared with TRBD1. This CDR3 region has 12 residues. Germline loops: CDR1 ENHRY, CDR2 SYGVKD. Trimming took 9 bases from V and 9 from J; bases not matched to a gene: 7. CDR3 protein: CAIGTGVSTIYF. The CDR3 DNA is TGTGCCATTGGGACAGGTGTAAGCACCATATATTTT.

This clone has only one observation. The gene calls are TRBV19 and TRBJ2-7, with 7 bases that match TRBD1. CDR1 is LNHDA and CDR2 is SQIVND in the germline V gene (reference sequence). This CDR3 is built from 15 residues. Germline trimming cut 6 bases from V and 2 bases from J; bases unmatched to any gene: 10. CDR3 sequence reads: CASRTSPGQTYEQYF. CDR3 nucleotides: TGTGCCAGTAGAACATCGCCGGGACAGACCTACGAGCAGTACTTC.

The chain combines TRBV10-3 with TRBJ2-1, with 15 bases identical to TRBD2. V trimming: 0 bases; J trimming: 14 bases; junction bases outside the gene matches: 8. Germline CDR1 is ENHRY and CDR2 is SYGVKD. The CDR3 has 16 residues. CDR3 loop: CAISESRGTSGRNKFF. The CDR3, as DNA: TGTGCCATCAGTGAGTCTAGGGGGACTAGCGGGAGGAACAAGTTCTTC.

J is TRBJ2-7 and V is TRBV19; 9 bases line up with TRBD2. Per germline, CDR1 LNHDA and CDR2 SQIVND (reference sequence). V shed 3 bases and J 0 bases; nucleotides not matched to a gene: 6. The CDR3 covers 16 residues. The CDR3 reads CASSMLSGRGSYEQYF. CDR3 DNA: TGTGCCAGTAGTATGCTTAGCGGGAGAGGCTCCTACGAGCAGTACTTC.

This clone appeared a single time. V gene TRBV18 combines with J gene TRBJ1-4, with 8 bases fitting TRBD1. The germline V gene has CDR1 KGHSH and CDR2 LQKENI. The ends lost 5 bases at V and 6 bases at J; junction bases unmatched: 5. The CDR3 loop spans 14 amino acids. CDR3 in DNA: TGTGCCAGCTCAAACGGACAGGGTGATGAAAAACTGTTTTTT. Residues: CASSNGQGDEKLFF.

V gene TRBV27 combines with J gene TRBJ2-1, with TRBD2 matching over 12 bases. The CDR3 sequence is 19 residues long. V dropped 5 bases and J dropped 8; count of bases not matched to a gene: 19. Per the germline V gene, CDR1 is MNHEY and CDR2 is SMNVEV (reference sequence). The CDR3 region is CASSLLTFPTSGSVDEQFF. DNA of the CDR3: TGTGCCAGCAGTCTATTGACTTTCCCGACTAGCGGGAGTGTTGATGAGCAGTTCTTC.

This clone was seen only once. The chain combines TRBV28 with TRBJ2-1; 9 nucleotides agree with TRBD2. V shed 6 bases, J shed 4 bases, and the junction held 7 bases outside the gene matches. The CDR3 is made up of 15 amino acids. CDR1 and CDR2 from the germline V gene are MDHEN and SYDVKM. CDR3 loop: CASSPGLAYYNEQFF. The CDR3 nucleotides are TGTGCCAGCAGCCCCGGACTAGCGTATTACAATGAGCAGTTCTTC.

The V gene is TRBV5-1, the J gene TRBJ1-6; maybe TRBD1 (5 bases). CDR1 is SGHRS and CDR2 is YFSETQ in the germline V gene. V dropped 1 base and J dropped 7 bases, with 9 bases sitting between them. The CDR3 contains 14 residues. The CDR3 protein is CASSLTGGNSPLHF. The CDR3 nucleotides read TGCGCCAGCAGCTTGACGGGGGGAAATTCACCCCTCCACTTT.

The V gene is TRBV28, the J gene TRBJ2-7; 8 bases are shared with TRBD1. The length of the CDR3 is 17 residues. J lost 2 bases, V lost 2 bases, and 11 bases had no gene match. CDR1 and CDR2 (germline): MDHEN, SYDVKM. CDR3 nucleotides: TGTGCCAGCAGTTTAGTTAACAGGTGGGGACAGGCCTACGAGCAGTACTTC. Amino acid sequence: CASSLVNRWGQAYEQYF.

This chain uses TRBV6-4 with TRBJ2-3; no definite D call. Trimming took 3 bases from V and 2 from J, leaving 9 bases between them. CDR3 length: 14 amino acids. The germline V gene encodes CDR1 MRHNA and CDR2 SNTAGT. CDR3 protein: CASSEVADTDTQYF. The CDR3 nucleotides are TGTGCCAGCAGTGAAGTGGCGGACACAGATACGCAGTATTTT.

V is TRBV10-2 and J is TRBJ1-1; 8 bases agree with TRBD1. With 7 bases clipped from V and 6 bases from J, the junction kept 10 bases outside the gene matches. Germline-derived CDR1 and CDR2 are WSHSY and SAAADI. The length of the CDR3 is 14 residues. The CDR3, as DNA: TGCGCCAGCATCAAGACAGGGGATTTCTCTGAAGCTTTCTTT. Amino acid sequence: CASIKTGDFSEAFF.

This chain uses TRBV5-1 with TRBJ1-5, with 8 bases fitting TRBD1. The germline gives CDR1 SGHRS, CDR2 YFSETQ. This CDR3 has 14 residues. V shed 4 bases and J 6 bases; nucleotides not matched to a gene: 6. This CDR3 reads CASSTQGGGQPQHF. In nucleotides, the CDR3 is TGCGCCAGCAGCACACAGGGGGGCGGTCAGCCCCAGCATTTT. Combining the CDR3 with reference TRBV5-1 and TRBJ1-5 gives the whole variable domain KAGVTQTPRYLIKTRGQQVTLSCSPISGHRSVSWYQQTPGQGLQFLFEYFSETQRNKGNFPGRFSGRQFSNSRSEMNVSTLELGDSALYLCASSTQGGGQPQHFGDGTRLSIL.

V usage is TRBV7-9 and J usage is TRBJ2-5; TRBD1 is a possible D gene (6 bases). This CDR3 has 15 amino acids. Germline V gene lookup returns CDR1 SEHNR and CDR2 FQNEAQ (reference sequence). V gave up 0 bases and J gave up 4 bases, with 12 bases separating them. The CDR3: CASSLAGAQGETQYF. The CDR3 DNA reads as TGTGCCAGCAGCTTAGCGGGGGCTCAGGGAGAGACCCAGTACTTC.

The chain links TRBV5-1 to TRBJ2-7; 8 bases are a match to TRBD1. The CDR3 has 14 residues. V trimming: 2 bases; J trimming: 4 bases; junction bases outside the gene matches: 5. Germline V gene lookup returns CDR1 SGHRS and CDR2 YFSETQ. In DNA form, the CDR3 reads TGCGCCAGCAGCTTCGACAGGGACAGGTACGAGCAGTACTTC. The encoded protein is CASSFDRDRYEQYF.

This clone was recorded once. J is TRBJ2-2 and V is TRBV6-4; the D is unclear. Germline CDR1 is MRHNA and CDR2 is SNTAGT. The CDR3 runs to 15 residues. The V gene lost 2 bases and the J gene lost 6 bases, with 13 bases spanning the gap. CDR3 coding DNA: TGTGCCAGCAGTGACACAGATGGTGCCGCCGGGGAGCTGTTTTTT. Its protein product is CASSDTDGAAGELFF.

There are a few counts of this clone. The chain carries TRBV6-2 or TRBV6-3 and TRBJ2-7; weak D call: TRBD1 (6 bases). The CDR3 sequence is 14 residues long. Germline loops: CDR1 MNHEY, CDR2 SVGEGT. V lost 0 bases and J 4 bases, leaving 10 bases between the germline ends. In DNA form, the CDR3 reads TGTGCCAGCAGTTACTCCGGGACACCGTACGAGCAGTACTTC. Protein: CASSYSGTPYEQYF.

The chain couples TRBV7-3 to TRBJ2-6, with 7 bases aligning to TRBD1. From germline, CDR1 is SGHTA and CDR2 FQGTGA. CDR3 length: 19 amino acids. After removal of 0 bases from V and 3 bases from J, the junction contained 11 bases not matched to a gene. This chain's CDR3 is CASSLTRQGPASGANVLTF. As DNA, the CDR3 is TGTGCCAGCAGCTTAACTAGACAGGGCCCCGCGAGTGGGGCCAACGTCCTGACTTTC. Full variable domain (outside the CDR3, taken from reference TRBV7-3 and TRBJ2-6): GAGVSQTPSNKVTEKGKYVELRCDPISGHTALYWYRQSLGQGPEFLIYFQGTGAADDSGLPNDRFFAVRPEGSVSTLKIQRTERGDSAVYLCASSLTRQGPASGANVLTFGAGSRLTVL.

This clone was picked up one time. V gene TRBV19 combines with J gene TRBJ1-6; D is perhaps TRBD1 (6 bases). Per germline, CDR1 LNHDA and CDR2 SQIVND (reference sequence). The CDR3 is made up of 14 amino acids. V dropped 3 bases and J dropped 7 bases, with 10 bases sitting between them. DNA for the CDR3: TGTGCCAGTAGTATTGGGGGCTGGAATTCACCCCTCCACTTT. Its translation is CASSIGGWNSPLHF.

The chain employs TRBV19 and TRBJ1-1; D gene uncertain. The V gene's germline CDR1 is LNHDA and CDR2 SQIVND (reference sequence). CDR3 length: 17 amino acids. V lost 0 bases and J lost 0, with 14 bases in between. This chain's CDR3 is CASSIDFPGNLNTEAFF. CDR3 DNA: TGTGCCAGTAGTATAGATTTCCCAGGAAACCTGAACACTGAAGCTTTCTTT.

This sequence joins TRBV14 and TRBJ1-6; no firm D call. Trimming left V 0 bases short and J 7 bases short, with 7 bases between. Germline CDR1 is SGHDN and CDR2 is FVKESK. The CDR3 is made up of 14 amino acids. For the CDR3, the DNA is TGTGCCAGCAGCCAAGAGGTCCAGAATTCACCCCTCCACTTT. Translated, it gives CASSQEVQNSPLHF.

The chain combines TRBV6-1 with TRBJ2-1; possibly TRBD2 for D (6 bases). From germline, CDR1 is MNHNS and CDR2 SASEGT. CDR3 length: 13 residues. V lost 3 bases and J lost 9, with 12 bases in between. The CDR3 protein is CASSEGGVTEQFF. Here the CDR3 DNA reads TGTGCCAGCAGTGAGGGCGGGGTAACTGAGCAGTTCTTC.

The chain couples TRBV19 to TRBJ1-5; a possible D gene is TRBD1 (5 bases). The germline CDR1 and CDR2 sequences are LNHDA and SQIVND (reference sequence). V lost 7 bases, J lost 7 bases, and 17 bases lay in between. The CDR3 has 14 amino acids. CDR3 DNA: TGTGCCAGTAATTTTGGGAGGGGAAGACAGCCCCAGCATTTT. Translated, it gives CASNFGRGRQPQHF.

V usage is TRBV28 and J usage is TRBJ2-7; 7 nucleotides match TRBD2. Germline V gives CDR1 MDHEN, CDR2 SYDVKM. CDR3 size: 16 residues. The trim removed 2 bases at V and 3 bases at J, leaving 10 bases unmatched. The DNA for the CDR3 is TGTGCCAGCAGTTTACTTCCGGCGGGAGCTAACTACGAGCAGTACTTC. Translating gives CASSLLPAGANYEQYF.

CDR3 DNA: TGTGCCAGCAGCTTGGTTGGGCAGGGGCAGCCCCAGCATTTT. It codes for CASSLVGQGQPQHF. This chain connects TRBV5-6 to TRBJ1-5, with D possibly being TRBD1 (6 bases). The germline V gene encodes CDR1 SGHDT and CDR2 YYEEEE. Between the trimmed V and J ends, which lost 0 bases and 7 bases, there was a span of 11 bases. This CDR3 region has 14 residues.

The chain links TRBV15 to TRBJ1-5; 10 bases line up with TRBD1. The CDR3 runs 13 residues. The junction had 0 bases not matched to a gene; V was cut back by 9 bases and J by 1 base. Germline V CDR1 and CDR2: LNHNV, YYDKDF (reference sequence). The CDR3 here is CATGQGSNQPQHF. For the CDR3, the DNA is TGTGCCACGGGACAGGGGAGCAATCAGCCCCAGCATTTT. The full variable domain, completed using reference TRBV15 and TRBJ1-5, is DAMVIQNPRYQVTQFGKPVTLSCSQTLNHNVMYWYQQKSSQAPKLLFHYYDKDFNNEADTPDNFQSRRPNTSFCFLDIRSPGLGDTAMYLCATGQGSNQPQHFGDGTRLSIL.

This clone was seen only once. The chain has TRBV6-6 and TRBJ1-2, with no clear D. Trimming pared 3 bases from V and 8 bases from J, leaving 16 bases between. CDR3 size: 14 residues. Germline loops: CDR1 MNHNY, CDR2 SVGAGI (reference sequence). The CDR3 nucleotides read TGTGCCAGCAGTTATTTGAGGGAATTCTACGGCTACACCTTC. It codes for CASSYLREFYGYTF.